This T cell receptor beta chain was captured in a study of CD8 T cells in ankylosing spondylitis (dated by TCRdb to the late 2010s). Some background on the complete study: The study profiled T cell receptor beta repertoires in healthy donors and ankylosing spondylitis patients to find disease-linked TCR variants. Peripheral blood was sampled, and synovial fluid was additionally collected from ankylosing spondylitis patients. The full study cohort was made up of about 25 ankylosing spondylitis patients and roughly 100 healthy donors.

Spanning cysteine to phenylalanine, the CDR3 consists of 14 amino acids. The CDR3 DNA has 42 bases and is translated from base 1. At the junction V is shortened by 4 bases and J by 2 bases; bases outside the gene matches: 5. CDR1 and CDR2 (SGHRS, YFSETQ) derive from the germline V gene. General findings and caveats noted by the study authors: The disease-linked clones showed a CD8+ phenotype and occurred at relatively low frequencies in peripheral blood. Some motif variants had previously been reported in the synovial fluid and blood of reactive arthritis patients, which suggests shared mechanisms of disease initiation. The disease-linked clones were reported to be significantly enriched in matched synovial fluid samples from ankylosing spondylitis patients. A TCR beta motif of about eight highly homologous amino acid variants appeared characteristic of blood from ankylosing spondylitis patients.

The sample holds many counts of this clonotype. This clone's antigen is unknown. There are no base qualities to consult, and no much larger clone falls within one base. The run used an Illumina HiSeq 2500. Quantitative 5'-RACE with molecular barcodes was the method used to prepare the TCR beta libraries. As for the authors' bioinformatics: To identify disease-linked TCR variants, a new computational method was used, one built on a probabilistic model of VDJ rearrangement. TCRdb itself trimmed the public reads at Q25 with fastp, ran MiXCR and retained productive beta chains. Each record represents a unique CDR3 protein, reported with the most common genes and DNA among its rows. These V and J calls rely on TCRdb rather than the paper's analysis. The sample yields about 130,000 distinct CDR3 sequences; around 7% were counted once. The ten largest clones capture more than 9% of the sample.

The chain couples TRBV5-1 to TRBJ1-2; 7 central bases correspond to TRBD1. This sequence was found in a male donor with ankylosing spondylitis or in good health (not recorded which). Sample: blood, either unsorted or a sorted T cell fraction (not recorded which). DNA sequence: TGCGCCAGCAGCCCTCAGACAGGGAACTATGGCTACACCTTC. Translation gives CASSPQTGNYGYTF.